One sample yielded the 3 T cell receptor beta chains listed below, sequenced in a study of human T cells and chemical hapten exposure. TCRdb ran MiXCR on the RACE reads and lists one entry per CDR3 protein. Among tens of thousands of distinct CDR3 sequences, 8% to 11% were seen once, and the ten largest hold roughly 6%. Documented time point: pre-sensitization, week 0. As to treatment: therapeutic diphenylcyclopropenone sensitization with weekly scalp DPC. The material was whole blood, obtained in connection with sensitization to the hapten diphenylcyclopropenone (DPC). Receptor source: a man aged 25 to 40 with alopecia areata. Some clones in this sample may be carry-over from other donors' samples.

This clonotype was seen ten or more times. The chain employs TRBV4-2 and TRBJ1-1, with unresolved D. V lost 1 base and J 6 bases, leaving 9 bases between the germline ends. This CDR3 has 13 residues. From germline, CDR1 is LGHNA and CDR2 YNFKEQ. CDR3 region: CASSQVGGPEAFF. For the CDR3, the DNA is TGTGCCAGCAGCCAAGTGGGAGGTCCTGAAGCTTTCTTT.

A word on this clonotype: Since a much larger clone is just one base distant, this may be a read error. The chain is built from TRBV28 and TRBJ2-1; weak D call: TRBD2 (5 bases). Germline CDR1 reads MDHEN; CDR2 reads SYDVKM. Trimming left V 3 bases short and J 12 bases short, with 12 bases between. The CDR3 sequence is 12 residues long. This CDR3 reads CASSFEGNRQFF. CDR3 bases: TGTGCCAGCAGTTTTGAGGGAAACCGGCAGTTCTTC.

This clonotype was detected ten times or more. The rearrangement uses TRBV12-3 or TRBV12-4 and TRBJ2-1, with D unclear. The CDR3 extends over 13 amino acids. Between the trimmed V and J ends, which lost 7 bases and 7 bases, there was a span of 14 bases. CDR3 DNA: TGTGCCAGCAACCCTGCCAACGCAAATGAGCAGTTCTTC. It encodes CASNPANANEQFF.